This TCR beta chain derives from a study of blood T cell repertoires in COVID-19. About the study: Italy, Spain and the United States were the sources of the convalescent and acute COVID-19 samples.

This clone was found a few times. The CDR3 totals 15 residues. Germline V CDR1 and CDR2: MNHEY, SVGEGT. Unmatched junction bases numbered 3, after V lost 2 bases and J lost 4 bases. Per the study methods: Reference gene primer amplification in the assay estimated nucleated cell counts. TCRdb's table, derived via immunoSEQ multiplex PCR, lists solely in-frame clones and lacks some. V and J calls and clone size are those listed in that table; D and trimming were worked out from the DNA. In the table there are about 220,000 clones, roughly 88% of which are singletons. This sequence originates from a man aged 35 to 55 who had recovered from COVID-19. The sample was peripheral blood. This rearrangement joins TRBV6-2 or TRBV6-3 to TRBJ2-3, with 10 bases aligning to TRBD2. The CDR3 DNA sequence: TGTGCCAGCAGTTACAAGCGGGGGGGAGCAGATACGCAGTATTTT. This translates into CASSYKRGGADTQYF.